The 32 T cell receptor beta chains listed next were all sequenced from one sample in a study of blood T cells in healthy people across ages. With a J-beta primer mix and a sample-barcoded 5' primer, a second PCR ran about 6 to 11 cycles. In TCRdb, the 5' RACE reads were re-called with MiXCR into one record per CDR3 protein. The table has roughly 650,000 distinct CDR3 sequences, about 34% seen once. The specimen sequenced was blood. The receptors shown here come from a woman older than 75 in good health.

Comment on this clonotype: A read error may explain this, as a much larger clone is one base away. The chain is built from TRBV10-3 and TRBJ2-1, with TRBD1 matching 9 bases. The J call is uncertain, as TRBJ2-7 better fits the DNA end. The CDR3 consists of 17 residues. Germline V lookup: CDR1 ENHRY, CDR2 SYGVKD. The CDR3 loop is CAISEPQGASSYNEQYF. CDR3 sequence (DNA): TGTGCCATCAGTGAGCCACAGGGGGCTAGCTCCTACAATGAGCAGTACTTC.

The rearrangement links TRBV29-1 to TRBJ1-2, with D perhaps matching TRBD1 (6 bases). The CDR3 length is 9 residues. Germline CDR1 and CDR2: SQVTM and ANQGSEA. V was trimmed by 4 bases and J by 14 bases, leaving 11 bases between them. The CDR3 nucleotides are TGCAGCGTTGGACAGGCCGGGACCTTC. Its translation: CSVGQAGTF.

This clonotype was seen repeatedly, ten times or more. The V call is TRBV15, the J call TRBJ2-7; D is perhaps TRBD1 (6 bases). The CDR3 loop spans 16 amino acids. V lost 0 bases and J 5 bases, leaving 17 bases between the germline ends. Looked up from germline, CDR1 is LNHNV and CDR2 is YYDKDF (reference sequence). The CDR3 region is CATSRDHRVDRDEQYF. The DNA for the CDR3 is TGTGCCACCAGCAGAGATCACAGGGTGGATAGGGACGAGCAGTACTTC.

The chain has TRBV6-1 and TRBJ1-1; D gene unclear. The germline gives CDR1 MNHNS, CDR2 SASEGT. V lost 7 bases and J lost 3, with 15 bases in between. The CDR3 consists of 14 residues. CDR3 loop: CASNPSGGDTEAFF. The CDR3 DNA is TGTGCCAGCAACCCCTCCGGCGGGGACACTGAAGCTTTCTTT.

This clonotype was counted many times. The chain links TRBV12-3 or TRBV12-4 to TRBJ2-3; D call uncertain. Trimming cost V 1 base and J 5 bases, with 10 bases left between them. The CDR3 extends over 14 amino acids. The CDR3 spells CASSLGGWEDTQYF. The CDR3 DNA is TGTGCCAGCAGTTTAGGGGGTTGGGAAGATACGCAGTATTTT.

This clonotype was recorded at least ten times. The rearrangement links TRBV11-2 to TRBJ2-1; no clear D. The CDR3 is 13 residues long. CDR1 and CDR2 from the germline V gene are SGHAT and FQNNGV. V gave up 0 bases and J gave up 9 bases, with 9 bases separating them. The CDR3 loop is CASSLEPAGEQFF. In DNA, the CDR3 is TGTGCCAGCAGCTTAGAACCGGCAGGTGAGCAGTTCTTC.

The V gene is TRBV7-2, the J gene TRBJ2-3, with 7 bases fitting TRBD2. V gave up 1 base and J gave up 5 bases; unmatched junction bases: 9. Germline V gene lookup returns CDR1 SGHTA and CDR2 FQGNSA. The length of the CDR3 is 16 residues. In DNA form, the CDR3 reads TGTGCCAGCAGCTTAGGAGGGGCGGGAGCGGGAGATACGCAGTATTTT. Amino acids: CASSLGGAGAGDTQYF.

This clonotype has at least ten counts. The chain uses TRBV4-2 and TRBJ2-2; 8 positions agree with TRBD2. Germline V gene data show CDR1 as LGHNA and CDR2 as YNFKEQ. J was trimmed by 6 bases and V by 0 bases; bases with no gene match: 6. This CDR3 is 16 amino acids long. The CDR3 DNA reads as TGTGCCAGCAGCCAAGAGCCAACGGGGGGGCCCGGGGAGCTGTTTTTT. Protein sequence: CASSQEPTGGPGELFF.

This clonotype was seen ten or more times. The genes are TRBV12-3 or TRBV12-4 and TRBJ1-6; D gene uncertain. The CDR3 runs 14 residues. V shed 1 base and J shed 9 bases, with 10 bases lying between them. CDR3 nucleotides: TGTGCCAGCAGTTTAGTAGGGTACGGTTCACCCCTCCACTTT. Its protein product is CASSLVGYGSPLHF.

This clonotype has at least ten counts. For the CDR3, the DNA is TGTGCCAGCAGCCCGGGACAGGGACATCGTGGCTACACCTTC. Its translation: CASSPGQGHRGYTF. This chain joins TRBV5-6 and TRBJ1-2; 9 bases map to TRBD1. V lost 4 bases and J lost 7; bases outside the gene matches: 8. The V gene's germline CDR1 is SGHDT and CDR2 YYEEEE. This CDR3 contains 14 residues.

The gene calls are TRBV27 and TRBJ2-5; the D gene is possibly TRBD1 (6 bases). The J call may be mistaken, given a closer DNA end match to TRBJ2-7. The length of the CDR3 is 16 residues. The V gene's germline CDR1 is MNHEY and CDR2 SMNVEV (reference sequence). CDR3 loop: CASSLSPQGYYDEQYF. In DNA form, the CDR3 reads TGTGCCAGCAGTTTATCTCCCCAGGGGTATTACGACGAGCAGTACTTC.

This chain links TRBV5-1 with TRBJ2-1; D might be TRBD1 or TRBD2, each matching 7 bases. From germline, CDR1 is SGHRS and CDR2 YFSETQ. V was clipped by 2 bases and J by 9 bases, with 15 bases between them. The CDR3 sequence is 14 residues long. The CDR3 loop is CASSFVGGDSEQFF. In DNA, the CDR3 is TGCGCCAGCAGCTTTGTGGGAGGGGACAGTGAGCAGTTCTTC.

The gene calls are TRBV6-2 or TRBV6-3 and TRBJ2-4; D is possibly TRBD2 (6 bases). Trimming cost V 2 bases and J 2 bases, with 7 bases left between them. The CDR3 covers 14 residues. Germline values: CDR1 MNHEY, CDR2 SVGEGT. In DNA form, the CDR3 reads TGTGCCAGCAGTTACGCGGGGACCAAAAACATTCAGTACTTC. It yields the protein CASSYAGTKNIQYF.

About this clonotype itself: The missing conserved phenylalanine or tryptophan at the end of this CDR3 makes a read error likely. The V gene is TRBV7-2, the J gene TRBJ2-1; the D gene could be TRBD1 or TRBD2 (5 bases each). Trimming removed 5 bases at V and 13 bases at J, with 18 bases between. Germline CDR1 SGHTA, CDR2 FQGNSA. This CDR3 has 13 amino acids. CDR3 amino acids: CASSPQGAGTQFC. DNA for the CDR3: TGTGCCAGCAGCCCCCAGGGAGCAGGGACCCAGTTCTGC.

This clonotype was seen only a few times. This sequence joins TRBV25-1 and TRBJ2-1, with D possibly matching TRBD2 (6 bases). Trimming left V 3 bases short and J 3 bases short, with 9 bases between. CDR3 size: 14 residues. Germline CDR1 and CDR2: MGHDK and SYGVNS. The CDR3 region has the DNA TGTGCCAGCAGTGATGGGACTGGCTACAATGAGCAGTTCTTC. The encoded protein is CASSDGTGYNEQFF.

This clonotype was recorded many times. CDR3 sequence (DNA): TGTGCCAGCAGCCCTAGTGACAGAAAGCAGTTCTTC. Its translation is CASSPSDRKQFF. The chain has TRBV14 and TRBJ2-1, with TRBD1 as a possible D gene (5 bases). The CDR3 consists of 12 residues. V lost 4 bases and J 11 bases, leaving 12 bases between the germline ends. Germline V gene lookup returns CDR1 SGHDN and CDR2 FVKESK.

V and J are TRBV28 and TRBJ1-4; D might be TRBD1 (5 bases). V was shortened by 1 base and J by 7 bases, with 13 bases between the two germline ends. The CDR3 is 15 residues long. Germline CDR1 reads MDHEN; CDR2 reads SYDVKM. The CDR3, as DNA: TGTGCCAGCAGTTTATCGGGAAGAGGGACTGAAAAACTGTTTTTT. Amino acid sequence: CASSLSGRGTEKLFF.

In its sample, this clonotype was seen many times. The V and J genes are TRBV19 and TRBJ2-1; no clear D. Per germline, CDR1 LNHDA and CDR2 SQIVND (reference sequence). CDR3 size: 13 residues. The germline V and J ends were trimmed by 0 bases and 9 bases, with 9 bases remaining between them. The CDR3 sequence is CASSIDIRSEQFF. The CDR3 region has the DNA TGTGCCAGTAGTATAGATATACGGTCTGAGCAGTTCTTC.

The chain links TRBV6-2 or TRBV6-3 to TRBJ1-1; D unclear. V was cut by 3 bases and J by 3 bases, with 11 bases left in between. The CDR3 totals 14 residues. The germline V gene encodes CDR1 MNHEY and CDR2 SVGEGT. Here the CDR3 reads CASSYGPTDTEAFF. CDR3 DNA sequence: TGTGCCAGCAGTTATGGACCCACGGACACTGAAGCTTTCTTT.

The rearrangement links TRBV5-1 to TRBJ1-3; D call uncertain. From germline, CDR1 is SGHRS and CDR2 YFSETQ. This CDR3 is built from 14 residues. Between the trimmed V and J ends, which lost 3 bases and 1 base, there was a span of 8 bases. The CDR3 loop reads CASSSQESGNTIYF. CDR3 DNA sequence: TGCGCCAGCAGCTCCCAGGAGTCTGGAAACACCATATATTTT.

This clonotype was picked up many times. The chain couples TRBV20-1 to TRBJ1-1; 7 positions match TRBD1. The CDR3 length is 17 residues. Germline trimming cut 6 bases from V and 2 bases from J; bases unmatched to any gene: 18. Germline V gene lookup returns CDR1 DFQATT and CDR2 SNEGSKA (reference sequence). CDR3 nucleotide sequence: TGCAGTGCCCCCCGAGGGACAGCCGGGCGGGTTAACACTGAAGCTTTCTTT. It specifies CSAPRGTAGRVNTEAFF.

This clonotype was picked up many times. The chain uses TRBV12-3 or TRBV12-4 and TRBJ1-4; 7 nucleotides line up with TRBD1. This CDR3 spans 15 amino acids. V was pared by 6 bases and J by 8 bases, with 12 bases of the junction left unmatched. The chain's CDR3 is CASRPPTGTREKLFF. DNA for the CDR3: TGTGCCAGCAGACCACCGACAGGGACTAGGGAAAAACTGTTTTTT.

This clonotype was observed many times. The chain carries TRBV5-1 and TRBJ2-7; D is unresolved. The CDR3 has 14 amino acids. The V end was cut by 1 base, the J end by 1 base, with 9 bases between. Looked up from germline, CDR1 is SGHRS and CDR2 is YFSETQ. The DNA for the CDR3 is TGCGCCAGCAGCTTGACTCTGAATTCCTACGAGCAGTACTTC. This sequence encodes CASSLTLNSYEQYF.

This clonotype was seen more than once but under ten times. This chain connects TRBV7-9 to TRBJ1-5, with 8 positions matching TRBD1. The germline CDR1 and CDR2 sequences are SEHNR and FQNEAQ (reference sequence). The CDR3 sequence is 16 residues long. Trimming at V came to 3 bases and at J to 0 bases, leaving 4 bases not matched to a gene. Here the CDR3 DNA reads TGTGCCAGCAGCTTGACAGGGGTGGGTAGCAATCAGCCCCAGCATTTT. Residues: CASSLTGVGSNQPQHF.

This clonotype was seen many times. The V call is TRBV29-1, the J call TRBJ2-1, with D tentatively TRBD2 (5 bases). The V gene lost 6 bases and the J gene lost 9 bases, with 15 bases spanning the gap. Germline V gene lookup returns CDR1 SQVTM and CDR2 ANQGSEA. This CDR3 comprises 12 residues. CDR3 DNA: TGCAGCGTCGATCCCGTCCGGGGTGAGCAGTTCTTC. Its protein product is CSVDPVRGEQFF.

To note about this clonotype: A much larger clone differs by one base, so this may be a read error. V usage is TRBV10-3 and J usage is TRBJ2-5, with TRBD1 matching over 9 bases. V was pared by 4 bases and J by 11 bases, with 11 bases of the junction left unmatched. The length of the CDR3 is 14 residues. In germline, CDR1 is ENHRY, CDR2 SYGVKD. The CDR3 sequence is CAISARDRVGEQYF. As DNA, the CDR3 is TGTGCCATCAGTGCCAGGGACAGGGTGGGAGAGCAGTACTTC.

V gene TRBV28 combines with J gene TRBJ1-1, with 9 bases lining up with TRBD1. The germline V gene has CDR1 MDHEN and CDR2 SYDVKM. There are 14 residues in the CDR3. Unmatched junction bases numbered 6, after V lost 3 bases and J lost 7 bases. CDR3 in DNA: TGTGCCAGCAGTTTCGGGACAGGGCTTTATGAAGCTTTCTTT. Its translation: CASSFGTGLYEAFF.

This clonotype was seen a handful of times. CDR3 protein: CASSTETVGTF. Written as DNA, the CDR3 is TGTGCCAGCAGCACAGAGACGGTCGGCACCTTC. The chain combines TRBV7-9 with TRBJ1-2; D gene uncertain. CDR1 is SEHNR and CDR2 is FQNEAQ in the germline V gene (reference sequence). The CDR3 has 11 amino acids. V was trimmed by 5 bases and J by 13 bases, leaving 14 bases between them.

This clonotype was picked up many times. V usage is TRBV3-1 and J usage is TRBJ2-1; D not certain. V was pared by 3 bases and J by 9 bases, with 9 bases between. The CDR3 extends over 12 amino acids. CDR1 is LGHDT, CDR2 YNNKEL, per germline (reference sequence). CDR3 bases: TGTGCCAGCAGCCATCCGGGTGGTGAGCAGTTCTTC. Amino acids: CASSHPGGEQFF.

This clonotype was seen only once. This chain connects TRBV21-1 to TRBJ1-1; TRBD1, the table's D call, was not compared with the DNA. TRBV21-1 is described as a pseudogene. The CDR3 has 16 residues. The chain's CDR3 is CASSKAPGGMNTEAFF. The CDR3 nucleotides read TGTGCCAGCAGCAAAGCGCCAGGGGGGATGAACACTGAAGCTTTCTTT.

The chain links TRBV7-8 to TRBJ2-5; the D gene is possibly TRBD1 (5 bases). The V and J ends lost 1 base and 11 bases respectively, with 23 bases between them. CDR3 size: 16 residues. Germline CDR1 reads SGHVS; CDR2 reads FQNEAQ. CDR3 nucleotides: TGTGCCAGCAGCTTAGAGGACACGGGCAACCACAATGAGCAGTACTTC. It translates to CASSLEDTGNHNEQYF.

This clonotype appeared once. This rearrangement joins TRBV5-1 to TRBJ1-1, with D perhaps matching TRBD1 (5 bases). Trimming took off 4 bases at V and 0 bases at J, with 10 bases between the two ends. The CDR3 covers 14 residues. Germline CDR1 SGHRS, CDR2 YFSETQ. CDR3 residues: CASSVTVLNTEAFF. The CDR3 coding sequence is TGCGCCAGCAGCGTGACAGTCCTGAACACTGAAGCTTTCTTT.